These T cell receptor beta chains were read from a single sample in a study of T cells in Graves' hyperthyroidism and ophthalmopathy. A single record per CDR3 protein comes from TCRdb applying MiXCR to the multiplex PCR reads. Among about 200,000 distinct CDR3 sequences listed, roughly a sixth were seen once. The specimen sequenced was blood. The receptors stem from a woman in her forties or fifties with Graves' hyperthyroidism. CDR3s include the opening cysteine and the closing phenylalanine or tryptophan. A D gene is named only where the DNA matches it firmly. Clone sizes are given selectively: once, few, many, or a class where the clone is expanded.

clone size: many; D gene: TRBD1; J gene: TRBJ1-2; V gene: TRBV30; CDR3 DNA: TGTGCCTGGAGTGTAACAGGGGGCATCTATGGCTACACCTTC; CDR3 protein: CAWSVTGGIYGYTF
clone size: many; D gene: NA; J gene: TRBJ1-1; V gene: TRBV6-1; CDR3 DNA: TGTGCCAGCAGTACCCTCCCATCGAACACTGAAGCTTTCTTT; CDR3 protein: CASSTLPSNTEAFF
clone size: NA; D gene: TRBD2; J gene: TRBJ2-5; V gene: TRBV11-2; CDR3 DNA: TGTGCCAGCAGCTCAGGAGAGCGGGAGCAAGAGACCCAGTACTTC; CDR3 protein: CASSSGEREQETQYF
clone size: NA; D gene: NA; J gene: TRBJ1-4; V gene: TRBV7-2; CDR3 DNA: TGTGCCAGCAGCTTAGGAGCAGGGCCCTATGAAAAACTGTTTTTT; CDR3 protein: CASSLGAGPYEKLFF
clone size: NA; D gene: NA; J gene: TRBJ2-1; V gene: TRBV19; CDR3 DNA: TGTGCCAGTAGTATAGACAGGCTACAGGACAATGAGCAGTTCTTC; CDR3 protein: CASSIDRLQDNEQFF
clone size: NA; D gene: NA; J gene: TRBJ1-5; V gene: TRBV6-2/TRBV6-3; CDR3 DNA: TGTGCCAGCCGACTCGCGGGCGGGTCTTCTAATCAGCCCCAGCATTTT; CDR3 protein: CASRLAGGSSNQPQHF
clone size: NA; D gene: NA; J gene: TRBJ1-1; V gene: TRBV12-3/TRBV12-4; CDR3 DNA: TGTGCCAGCAACGTGAACACTGAAGCTTTCTTT; CDR3 protein: CASNVNTEAFF
clone size: many; D gene: NA; J gene: TRBJ2-7; V gene: TRBV30; CDR3 DNA: TGTGCCTGGAGTTCGGGCAGGGGAAGCTCCTACGAGCAGTACTTC; CDR3 protein: CAWSSGRGSSYEQYF
clone size: many; D gene: TRBD2; J gene: TRBJ2-3; V gene: TRBV5-8; CDR3 DNA: TGTGCCAGCAGCCCCGGGGGGGGGGCAGATACGCAGTATTTT; CDR3 protein: CASSPGGGADTQYF
clone size: NA; D gene: NA; J gene: TRBJ1-6; V gene: TRBV9; CDR3 DNA: TGTGCCAGCAGCGAACAACAGGATAATTCACCCCTCCACTTT; CDR3 protein: CASSEQQDNSPLHF
clone size: many; D gene: TRBD1; J gene: TRBJ2-7; V gene: TRBV28; CDR3 DNA: TGTGCCAGCAAGGACAGGAGCTCCTACGAGCAGTACTTC; CDR3 protein: CASKDRSSYEQYF
clone size: few; D gene: NA; J gene: TRBJ2-3; V gene: TRBV28; CDR3 DNA: TGTGCCAGCAGTTTAGCGCTTTATGAAGATACGCAGTATTTT; CDR3 protein: CASSLALYEDTQYF
clone size: few; D gene: NA; J gene: TRBJ2-7; V gene: TRBV9; CDR3 DNA: TGTGCCAGCAGCGTAGTGGGACCCTCCTACGAGCAGTACTTC; CDR3 protein: CASSVVGPSYEQYF
clone size: NA; D gene: NA; J gene: TRBJ1-1; V gene: TRBV7-9; CDR3 DNA: TGTGCCAGCAGCTTAACTAAGTCTGAAGCTTTCTTT; CDR3 protein: CASSLTKSEAFF
clone size: many; D gene: NA; J gene: TRBJ2-5; V gene: TRBV27; CDR3 DNA: TGTGCCAGCCGGACAATGGGGGCCCAGTACTTC; CDR3 protein: CASRTMGAQYF
clone size: many; D gene: NA; J gene: TRBJ2-7; V gene: TRBV3-1; CDR3 DNA: TGTGCCAGCAGCCAAGGATGGGGATACTACGAGCAGTACTTC; CDR3 protein: CASSQGWGYYEQYF
clone size: NA; D gene: NA; J gene: TRBJ1-2; V gene: TRBV28; CDR3 DNA: TGTGCCAGCAGTCTGGCCGGGGATAGCGGCTACACCTTC; CDR3 protein: CASSLAGDSGYTF